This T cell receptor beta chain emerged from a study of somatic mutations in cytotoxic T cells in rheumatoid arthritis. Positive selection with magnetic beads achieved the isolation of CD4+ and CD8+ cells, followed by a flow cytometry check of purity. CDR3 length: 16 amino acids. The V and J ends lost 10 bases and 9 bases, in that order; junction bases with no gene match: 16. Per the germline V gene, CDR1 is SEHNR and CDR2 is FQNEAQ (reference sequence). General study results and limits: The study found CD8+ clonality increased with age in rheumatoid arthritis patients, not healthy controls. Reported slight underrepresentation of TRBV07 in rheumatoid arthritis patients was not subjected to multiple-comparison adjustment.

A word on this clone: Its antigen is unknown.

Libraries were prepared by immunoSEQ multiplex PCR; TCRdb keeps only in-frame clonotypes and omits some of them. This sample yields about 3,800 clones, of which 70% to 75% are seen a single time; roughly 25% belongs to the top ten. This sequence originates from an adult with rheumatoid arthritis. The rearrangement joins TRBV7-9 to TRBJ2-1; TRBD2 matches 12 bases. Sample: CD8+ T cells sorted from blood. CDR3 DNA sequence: TGTGCCACCTCAAAACTAGCGGGAGGCCCAAAGGGTGAGCAGTTCTTC. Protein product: CATSKLAGGPKGEQFF.